This T cell receptor (beta chain) was found in a study of cytomegalovirus exposure and HLA in healthy donors. Amplification used 60 Vbeta primers and 13 Jbeta primers. Libraries were prepared by immunoSEQ multiplex PCR; TCRdb keeps only in-frame clonotypes and omits some of them. Of 95,000 to 150,000 clones listed, over 70% are singletons. In germline, CDR1 is WNHNN, CDR2 SYGVQD (reference sequence). CDR3 length equals 13 residues. V shed 0 bases and J shed 6 bases, with 6 bases lying between them. This chain links TRBV10-1 with TRBJ1-5, with D tentatively TRBD1 (5 bases). The sequence was collected from a man between 18 and 29 years old in good health and CMV-seropositive. The sample taken for sequencing was PBMCs. CDR3: CASSESGGQPQHF. In nucleotides, the CDR3 is TGCGCCAGCAGTGAGTCGGGGGGTCAGCCCCAGCATTTT.